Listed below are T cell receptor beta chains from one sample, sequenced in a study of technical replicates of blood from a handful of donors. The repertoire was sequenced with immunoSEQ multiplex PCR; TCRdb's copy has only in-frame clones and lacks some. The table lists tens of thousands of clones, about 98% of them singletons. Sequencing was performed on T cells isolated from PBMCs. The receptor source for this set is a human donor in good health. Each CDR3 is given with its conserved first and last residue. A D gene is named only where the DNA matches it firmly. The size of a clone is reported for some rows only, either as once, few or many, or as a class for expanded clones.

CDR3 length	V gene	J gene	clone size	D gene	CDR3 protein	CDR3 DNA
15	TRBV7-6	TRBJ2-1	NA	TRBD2	CASSLEAGGTNEQFF	TGTGCCAGCAGCTTGGAAGCGGGAGGTACGAATGAGCAGTTCTTC
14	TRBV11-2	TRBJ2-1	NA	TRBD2	CASSFLAVDNEQFF	TGTGCCAGCAGCTTTCTAGCGGTGGACAATGAGCAGTTCTTC
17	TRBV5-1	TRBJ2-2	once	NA	CASSLALSGTNTGELFF	TGCGCCAGCAGCCTGGCTTTATCGGGGACGAACACCGGGGAGCTGTTTTTT
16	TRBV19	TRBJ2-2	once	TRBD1	CASSIGGTGVTGELFF	TGTGCCAGTAGTATTGGTGGGACAGGCGTAACCGGGGAGCTGTTTTTT
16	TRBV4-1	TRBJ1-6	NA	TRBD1	CASSHFEGQRHSPLHF	TGCGCCAGCAGCCATTTTGAGGGACAGCGGCATTCACCCCTCCACTTT
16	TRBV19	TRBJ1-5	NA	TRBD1	CASSMGQGAHNQPQHF	TGTGCCAGTAGTATGGGACAGGGGGCTCACAATCAGCCCCAGCATTTT
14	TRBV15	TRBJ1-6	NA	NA	CATSRSTGNSPLHF	TGTGCCACCAGCAGAAGTACAGGGAATTCACCCCTCCACTTT
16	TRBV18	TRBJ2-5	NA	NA	CASSPPGAGGQETQYF	TGTGCCAGCTCACCACCGGGGGCAGGAGGCCAAGAGACCCAGTACTTC
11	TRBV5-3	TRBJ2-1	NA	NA	CARSLSWTQFF	TGTGCCAGAAGCTTGTCCTGGACTCAGTTCTTC
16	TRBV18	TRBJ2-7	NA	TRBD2	CASSPPRASGKYEQYF	TGTGCCAGCTCACCACCGAGGGCTAGCGGTAAATACGAGCAGTACTTC
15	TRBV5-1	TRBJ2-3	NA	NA	CASSSTVSFTDTQYF	TGCGCCAGCAGCTCGACAGTCAGTTTCACAGATACGCAGTATTTT
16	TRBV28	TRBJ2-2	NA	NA	CASSFASASPTGELFF	TGTGCCAGCAGTTTCGCTAGCGCGAGTCCTACCGGGGAGCTGTTTTTT
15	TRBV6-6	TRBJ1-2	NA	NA	CASSYSRGATIGYTF	TGTGCCAGCAGTTACTCGCGCGGGGCTACAATCGGCTACACCTTC
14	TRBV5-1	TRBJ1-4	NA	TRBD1	CASSTGQDNEKLFF	TGCGCCAGCAGCACGGGACAGGACAATGAAAAACTGTTTTTT
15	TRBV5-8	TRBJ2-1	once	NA	CASSLDRVVGNEQFF	TGTGCCAGCAGCTTGGACAGGGTTGTCGGCAATGAGCAGTTCTTC
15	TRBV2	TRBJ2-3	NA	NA	CASSEAKGYSDTQYF	TGTGCCAGCAGTGAAGCGAAGGGGTACTCAGATACGCAGTATTTT
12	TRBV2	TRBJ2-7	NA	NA	CASSREAYEQYF	TGTGCCAGCAGCAGGGAAGCCTACGAGCAGTACTTC
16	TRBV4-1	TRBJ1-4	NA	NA	CASSLQRVGGYEKLFF	TGCGCCAGCAGCTTACAAAGGGTAGGGGGTTATGAAAAACTGTTTTTT
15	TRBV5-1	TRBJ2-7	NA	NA	CASSLALREVNEQYF	TGCGCCAGCAGCTTGGCCCTCAGGGAAGTCAACGAGCAGTACTTC
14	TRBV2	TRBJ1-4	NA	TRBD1	CASSGRQGNEKLFF	TGTGCCAGCAGTGGGCGACAGGGAAATGAAAAACTGTTTTTT
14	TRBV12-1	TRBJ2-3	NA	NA	CASTVLESTDTQYF	TGTGCCAGCACCGTACTAGAAAGCACAGATACGCAGTATTTT
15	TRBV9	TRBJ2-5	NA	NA	CASSAPLGAQETQYF	TGTGCCAGCAGCGCGCCATTAGGGGCCCAAGAGACCCAGTACTTC
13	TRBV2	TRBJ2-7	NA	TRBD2	CASRLAGGYEQYF	TGTGCCAGCAGACTAGCGGGGGGTTACGAGCAGTACTTC
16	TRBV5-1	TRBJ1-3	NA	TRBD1	CASSPGDSGSGNTIYF	TGCGCCAGCAGCCCAGGGGACAGTGGGTCTGGAAACACCATATATTTT
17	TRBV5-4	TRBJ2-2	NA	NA	CASSRWARTGNTGELFF	TGTGCCAGCAGCCGGTGGGCTAGAACAGGGAACACCGGGGAGCTGTTTTTT
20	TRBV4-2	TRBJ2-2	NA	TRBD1	CASSSSGPRMAGGSTGELFF	TGTGCCAGCAGCTCCAGCGGGCCGAGGATGGCAGGGGGCAGCACCGGGGAGCTGTTTTTT
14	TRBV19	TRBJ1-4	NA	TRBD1	CASTRQGREEKLFF	TGTGCCAGTACCCGACAGGGAAGGGAAGAAAAACTGTTTTTT